This T cell receptor (beta chain) was sequenced during a study of cytomegalovirus exposure and HLA in healthy donors. PCR involved 60 Vbeta and 13 Jbeta primers. TCRdb keeps only in-frame clones here, not all; method: immunoSEQ multiplex PCR. Found here are fewer than 180,000 clones, 55% to 70% of them singletons; the top ten hold approximately 6.6%. CDR1 and CDR2 from the germline V gene are SQVTM and ANQGSEA. J lost 0 bases, V lost 5 bases, and 4 bases had no gene match. The CDR3 is made up of 13 amino acids. Sequencing was carried out using PBMCs. The receptor comes from a woman aged 55 to 70 in good health and CMV-seropositive. The chain recombines TRBV29-1 with TRBJ2-7; 7 nucleotides line up with TRBD1. The CDR3, as DNA: TGCAGCGTTCGGAAGGGGGCCTCCTACGAGCAGTACTTC. This encodes CSVRKGASYEQYF.